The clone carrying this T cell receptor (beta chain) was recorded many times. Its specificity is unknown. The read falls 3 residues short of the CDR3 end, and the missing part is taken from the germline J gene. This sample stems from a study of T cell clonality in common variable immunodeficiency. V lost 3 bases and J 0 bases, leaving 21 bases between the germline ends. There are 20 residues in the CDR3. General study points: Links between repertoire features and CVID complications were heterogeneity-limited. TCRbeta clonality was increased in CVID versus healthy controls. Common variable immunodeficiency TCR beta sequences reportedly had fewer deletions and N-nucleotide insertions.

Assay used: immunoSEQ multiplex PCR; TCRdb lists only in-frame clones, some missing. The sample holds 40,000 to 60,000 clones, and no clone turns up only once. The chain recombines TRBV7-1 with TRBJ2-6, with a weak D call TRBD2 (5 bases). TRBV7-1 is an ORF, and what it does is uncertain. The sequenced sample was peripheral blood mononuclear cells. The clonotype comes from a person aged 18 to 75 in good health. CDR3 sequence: CASSSSSPGYQISGANVLTF. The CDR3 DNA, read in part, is TGTGCCAGCAGCTCCTCCTCTCCGGGGTACCAAATCTCTGGGGCCAACGTC.